This T cell receptor beta chain emerged from a study of neurological immune-mediated disorders. This clonotype has at least ten counts. In TCRdb, the 5' RACE reads were re-called with MiXCR into one record per CDR3 protein. The sample yields 44,000 or so distinct CDR3 sequences, around 6% seen once. Looked up from germline, CDR1 is DFQATT and CDR2 is SNEGSKA (reference sequence). The CDR3 runs 14 residues. The V and J ends lost 6 bases and 4 bases respectively, with 18 bases between them. The rearrangement uses TRBV20-1 and TRBJ2-5, with D tentatively TRBD2 (6 bases). This clonotype was sampled from a middle-aged woman in good health. The sequencing sample was made of CD4+ T cells from blood. The CDR3 sequence is CSAPIPGRGETQYF. DNA for the CDR3: TGCAGTGCCCCTATTCCGGGGCGGGGAGAGACCCAGTACTTC.